This TCR beta chain comes out of a study of shared clonotypes between healthy human individuals. General study findings and limits: Sharing across four donors was highest in naive CD4 (around 5%) and lowest in memory CD8 (roughly 0.4%).

V was trimmed by 7 bases and J by 4 bases, leaving 8 bases between them. Germline V gene sequence: CDR1 SNHLY, CDR2 FYNNEI. The CDR3 spans 13 residues. Profiled with immunoSEQ multiplex PCR; TCRdb holds only in-frame clones, not every one. The data contain about 980,000 clones, approximately 76% of them singletons. In the case of this clone: Its antigen is not known.

Sequenced material: memory CD4+ T cells sorted from blood. Stated subset: CD45RA-negative fraction. The rearrangement uses TRBV2 and TRBJ1-6; no reliable D call. The origin of this receptor is a man younger than 35 in good health. The CDR3 loop is CASKADYNSPLHF. In DNA, the CDR3 is TGTGCCAGCAAGGCGGATTATAATTCACCCCTCCACTTT.